The T cell receptor beta chain described here comes from a study of cytomegalovirus exposure and HLA in healthy donors. For the study at large: About 84% of 300 to 450 genotyped donors fell in the Caucasian-associated ancestry cluster. Study-level findings and limits: The authors assumed roughly uniform sequencing depth across donors for presence/absence analyses.

CDR1 MNHEY and CDR2 SMNVEV come from the germline V gene (reference sequence). The J segment lost 1 base and the V segment lost 6 bases, leaving 8 bases of the junction unmatched. This CDR3 region has 15 residues. Turning to this clone: The antigen is unknown.

This PCR relied on a set of 60 Vbeta primers and 13 Jbeta primers. The data were produced by immunoSEQ multiplex PCR, yet TCRdb's version contains in-frame clones alone and is incomplete. This table has more than 140,000 clones, 64% appearing once. The rearrangement uses TRBV27 and TRBJ1-1; 7 bases match TRBD1. This clonotype was sampled from a woman in her 30s in good health and CMV-seropositive. The sequencing sample was made of PBMCs. CDR3 DNA: TGTGCCAGCAGGCAGGACTACAGGGGGAACACTGAAGCTTTCTTT. Protein sequence: CASRQDYRGNTEAFF.